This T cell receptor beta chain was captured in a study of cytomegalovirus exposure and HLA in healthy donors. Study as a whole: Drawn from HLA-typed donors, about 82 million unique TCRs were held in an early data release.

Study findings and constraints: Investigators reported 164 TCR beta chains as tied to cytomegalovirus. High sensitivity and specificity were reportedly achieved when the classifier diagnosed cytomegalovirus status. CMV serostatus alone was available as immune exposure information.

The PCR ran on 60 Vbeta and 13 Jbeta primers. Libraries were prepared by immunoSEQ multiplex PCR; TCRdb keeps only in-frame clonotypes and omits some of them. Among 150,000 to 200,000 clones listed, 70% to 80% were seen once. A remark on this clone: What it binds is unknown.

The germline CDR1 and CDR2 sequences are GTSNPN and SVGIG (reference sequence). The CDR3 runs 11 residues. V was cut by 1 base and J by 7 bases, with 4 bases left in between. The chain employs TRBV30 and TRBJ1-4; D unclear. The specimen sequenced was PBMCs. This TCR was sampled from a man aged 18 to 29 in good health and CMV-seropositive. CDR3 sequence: CAWSDTEKLFF. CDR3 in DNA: TGTGCCTGGAGTGACACTGAAAAACTGTTTTTT.